Given below is one TCR beta chain in context. In its sample, this clonotype was seen many times. Its antigen is unknown. Qualities for individual bases were not recorded, and no much larger clone is one base off. The method was 5' RACE. This sample was sequenced with a NextSeq 500. In the TCR library protocol, a unique molecular identifier was attached to each TCR cDNA molecule so that PCR and sequencing errors could be corrected. The study's processing was this. TCR identification, UMI-based error correction and CDR3 extraction were all carried out with Decombinator tools. Expanded TCRs were defined as those above a frequency of 2 per 1,000, corresponding to the top 1% of the tumor frequency distribution. Each repertoire was subsampled 100 times to 5,000 TCRs, after which Renyi diversity was computed with the R vegan package. CDR3 similarity networks were built from amino acid triplet string-kernel similarity, with CDR3s being connected when pairwise similarity was above 0.82. Using fastp at Q25 and MiXCR, TCRdb reprocessed the public reads and kept productive beta chains. Records with the same CDR3 protein are collapsed into one entry carrying the most frequent genes and DNA. The V and J calls were determined by TCRdb, not by the authors. A total of approximately 12,000 distinct CDR3 sequences appear in this sample, roughly 6.2% of them only once. About 9.4% of the sample belongs to the ten largest clones.

The time point label here, explained by the study, means: sample taken at primary tumor resection. Without any cell sorting, TCR sequencing was performed on whole RNA extracted either from tumor and nontumor lung tissue or from cryopreserved PBMC samples. The donors were 70 or so patients from the lung TRACERx cohort who had early-stage, untreated non-small cell lung cancer. A patient was chosen for TCR sequencing only when enough RNA was available from at least two tumor regions. A lung pathologist reviewed the tumor and adjacent nontumor lung specimens before the specimens were selected. The sample originates from a study of spatial heterogeneity in lung cancer (dated by TCRdb to the late 2010s). Describing the broader study: Beta-chain transcripts were consistently detected in greater numbers than alpha-chain transcripts, which likely reflects a higher abundance of beta-chain transcripts. In the raw uncorrected reads, each unique combination of TCR and UMI appeared on average more than ten times. TCR alpha and beta repertoires were quantitatively compared across multiple tumor regions, matched nontumor lung and blood in non-small cell lung cancer. The study linked features of the TCR repertoire to counts of nonsynonymous mutations, which were determined by whole-exome sequencing of tumor tissue. At surgery, both alpha and beta chains were TCR-sequenced in 200 to 250 tumor regions, about 64 matched nontumor lung samples and 56 PBMC samples. Here is what the overall study found, with its caveats: Additional single-cell paired TCR alpha and beta sequencing was considered necessary to confirm, at a functional level, the hypothesis that regional TCRs recognize regional mutations.

The CDR3 measures 20 amino acids from cysteine to phenylalanine. Only the CDR3 region is kept as DNA, spanning 60 bases read in frame from base 1. V was cut back by 2 bases and J by 0 bases, leaving a gap of 24 bases between them. For CDR1 and CDR2, the germline V gene lists SGHRS and YFSETQ. The starting material was normal lung tissue next to the tumor, obtained at surgery. In this chain, TRBV5-1 is recombined with TRBJ2-1; the D gene is possibly TRBD2, with 6 bases matching. This sequence was found in a male donor with early-stage non-small cell lung cancer. The CDR3: CASSFEWTGRAGSSYNEQFF. The sequenced DNA is TGCGCCAGCAGCTTTGAGTGGACCGGGAGAGCCGGGAGCTCCTACAATGAGCAGTTCTTC.